This T cell receptor beta chain came from a study of blood T cell repertoires in COVID-19. Study as a whole: T cells, B-cell-depleted T cells, or PBMCs supplied cDNA or gDNA.

Profiling relied on immunoSEQ multiplex PCR, and the TCRdb table lists in-frame clones only, not all of them. This sample has almost 350,000 clones, with around nine tenths found just once. Enrolled through a virtual design, the participants were between about 18 and 100 years of age and came from some 26 US areas. Clinical histories supplied by participants themselves formed the basis of cohort assignment. The source of this sequence is a woman aged 25-40 years who had been exposed to COVID-19. The sample consisted of PBMCs or T cells enriched from blood (not recorded which).

In DNA form, the CDR3 reads TGTGCCAGCAGCGGGGGGGAAGGCCAGCTCTACGAGCAGTACTTC. It yields the protein CASSGGEGQLYEQYF. The chain combines TRBV7-9 with TRBJ2-7; 7 nucleotides align to TRBD2. This CDR3 has 15 amino acids. Germline CDR1 and CDR2: SEHNR and FQNEAQ (reference sequence). J gave up 3 bases and V 5 bases, and 10 bases lay outside the gene matches.